This T cell receptor beta chain appears in the sequencing data of a study of shared clonotypes between healthy human individuals. In the authors' methods: Filtering of immunoSEQ junctional sequences could not match full-length read filtering. Sequencing used immunoSEQ multiplex PCR; TCRdb keeps in-frame clones, though not all of them. Clone size and V and J calls were adopted from that table, with D and trimming inferred from the DNA. Of approximately 2,000,000 clones in the sample, roughly 92% were seen once. The CDR3 covers 13 residues. CDR1 and CDR2 from the germline V gene are SGHRS and YFSETQ. Trimming shortened V by 4 bases and J by 8 bases, and 16 bases separated the two germline ends.

The V gene is TRBV5-1, the J gene TRBJ2-7, with D perhaps TRBD2 (6 bases). Material for sequencing was naive CD4+ T cells from PBMCs. Regarding subset: CD45RA+ positively selected. The clonotype originates from a man aged 18-30 years in good health. Some clones in this sample may be carry-over from other donors' samples. The CDR3 DNA is TGCGCCAGCAGCCCTGGGCTCGGGAGCCAGCAGTACTTC. The encoded protein is CASSPGLGSQQYF.